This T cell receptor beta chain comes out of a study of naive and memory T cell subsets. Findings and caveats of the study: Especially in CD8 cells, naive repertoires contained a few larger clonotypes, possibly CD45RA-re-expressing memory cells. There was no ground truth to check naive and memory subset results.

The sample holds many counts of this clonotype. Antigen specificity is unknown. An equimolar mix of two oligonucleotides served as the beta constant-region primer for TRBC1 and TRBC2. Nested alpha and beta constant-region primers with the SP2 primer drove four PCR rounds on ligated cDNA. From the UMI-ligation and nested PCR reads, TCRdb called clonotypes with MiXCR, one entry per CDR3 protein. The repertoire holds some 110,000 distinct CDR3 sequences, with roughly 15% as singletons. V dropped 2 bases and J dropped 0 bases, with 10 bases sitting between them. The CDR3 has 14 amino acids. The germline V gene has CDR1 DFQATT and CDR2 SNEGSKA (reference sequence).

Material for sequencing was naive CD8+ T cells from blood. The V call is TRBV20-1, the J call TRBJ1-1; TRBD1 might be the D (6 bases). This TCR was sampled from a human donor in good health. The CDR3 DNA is TGCAGTGCTAGACTGGACAGCATGAACACTGAAGCTTTCTTT. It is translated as CSARLDSMNTEAFF.